One and the same sample provided the 21 T cell receptor beta chains below, sequenced in a study of cytomegalovirus exposure and HLA in healthy donors. In the PCR, 60 Vbeta and 13 Jbeta primers were used. Clones were read by immunoSEQ multiplex PCR, and TCRdb kept only the in-frame ones, dropping some. The sample yields 180,000 or so clones, approximately 73% seen once. Sequencing was performed on PBMCs. Source of these receptors: a woman aged 25-40 years in good health and CMV-seropositive.

This chain uses TRBV6-5 with TRBJ2-7; 7 bases fit TRBD1. The CDR3 has 13 amino acids. Germline CDR1 MNHEY, CDR2 SVGAGI. Trimming removed 5 bases from V and 3 bases from J; junction bases left unmatched: 4. The CDR3 sequence is CASSGTDHYEQYF. For the CDR3, the DNA is TGTGCCAGCAGTGGGACAGACCACTACGAGCAGTACTTC.

This clone was recorded a few times. This chain links TRBV7-2 with TRBJ1-3; no clear D. The CDR3 has 17 residues. The V end lost 1 base, the J end lost 4 bases, and 17 bases lay between the germline ends. The germline gives CDR1 SGHTA, CDR2 FQGNSA. Here the CDR3 reads CASSLEAVFSSGNTIYF. CDR3 nucleotides: TGTGCCAGCAGCTTAGAAGCAGTGTTCTCTAGCGGAAACACCATATATTTT.

This chain links TRBV11-1 with TRBJ1-2, with D unresolved. V was cut by 0 bases and J by 5 bases, with 7 bases left in between. There are 13 residues in the CDR3. The germline gives CDR1 SGHAT, CDR2 FQDESV (reference sequence). CDR3 sequence: CASSLAPGYGYTF. The CDR3 coding sequence is TGTGCCAGCAGCTTAGCGCCCGGGTATGGCTACACCTTC.

The chain uses TRBV28 and TRBJ1-3; the match to TRBD1 covers 7 bases. This CDR3 is 14 amino acids long. The V gene end was trimmed by 11 bases and the J gene end by 2 bases; junction bases not matched to a gene: 9. The germline V gene encodes CDR1 MDHEN and CDR2 SYDVKM. CDR3 DNA sequence: TGTGCCTCCGGGACAGCTTTACCTGGAAACACCATATATTTT. Amino acid sequence: CASGTALPGNTIYF.

V is TRBV4-3 and J is TRBJ2-3, with 7 bases lining up with TRBD1. This CDR3 contains 13 residues. After removal of 4 bases from V and 6 bases from J, the junction contained 4 bases not matched to a gene. The germline V gene encodes CDR1 LGHNA and CDR2 YSLEER. In DNA, the CDR3 is TGCGCCAGCAGCCTCTACAGGGGTGATACGCAGTATTTT. As protein: CASSLYRGDTQYF.

The CDR3 region has the DNA TGTGCCAGCAGCTTAGGACTAGCGGGGCTTCAAGAGACCCAGTACTTC. Its translation: CASSLGLAGLQETQYF. The genes are TRBV7-9 and TRBJ2-5; the match to TRBD2 covers 11 bases. Germline V gene data show CDR1 as SEHNR and CDR2 as FQNEAQ (reference sequence). J lost 2 bases, V lost 1 base, and 3 bases had no gene match. This CDR3 contains 16 residues. The full variable domain, in which reference TRBV7-9 and TRBJ2-5 provide the parts outside the CDR3, is DTGVSQNPRHKITKRGQNVTFRCDPISEHNRLYWYRQTLGQGPEFLTYFQNEAQLEKSRLLSDRFSAERPKGSFSTLEIQRTEQGDSAMYLCASSLGLAGLQETQYFGPGTRLLVL.

The V and J genes are TRBV11-2 and TRBJ1-4; D is ambiguous. Germline-derived CDR1 and CDR2 are SGHAT and FQNNGV. The CDR3 loop spans 14 amino acids. V gave up 4 bases and J gave up 8 bases, with 14 bases separating them. The DNA of the CDR3 is TGTGCCAGCAGCTCCCGGGGAGGCGGGGAAAAACTGTTTTTT. Its protein is CASSSRGGGEKLFF.

The V and J genes are TRBV4-3 and TRBJ2-1; 12 positions match TRBD2. CDR3 length: 15 residues. Germline values: CDR1 LGHNA, CDR2 YSLEER. Trimming at V came to 4 bases and at J to 7 bases, leaving 5 bases not matched to a gene. The CDR3, as DNA: TGCGCCAGCAGCCTAAGGACTAGCGGGGAGAATGAGCAGTTCTTC. Amino acid sequence: CASSLRTSGENEQFF.

The chain combines TRBV30 with TRBJ2-7, with D tentatively TRBD2 (6 bases). The V and J ends lost 0 bases and 6 bases respectively, with 15 bases between them. Germline values: CDR1 GTSNPN, CDR2 SVGIG (reference sequence). The CDR3 runs to 14 residues. The CDR3 sequence is CAWSVGGLTVEQYF. The CDR3 DNA follows: TGTGCCTGGAGTGTTGGAGGGCTGACGGTCGAGCAGTACTTC.

The J gene is TRBJ1-6, the V gene TRBV5-4, with TRBD1 as a possible D gene (6 bases). CDR3 length equals 15 residues. The ends were cut back, 3 bases at V and 7 bases at J, with 14 bases in the middle. Germline V gene data show CDR1 as SGHNT and CDR2 as YYREEE (reference sequence). Written as DNA, the CDR3 is TGTGCCAGCAGCTCCACCGGGGGGGGCAATTCACCCCTCCACTTT. Its translation: CASSSTGGGNSPLHF.

The chain uses TRBV12-2 and TRBJ2-5; TRBD1 is the table's D call and was not checked against the DNA. TRBV12-2 is termed a pseudogene. The CDR3 covers 21 residues. In DNA form, the CDR3 reads TGTGCAAGTCGCTTAGACGGTGCTGGAAACACAGGGGATTGGTACCAAGAGACCCAGTACTTC. This codes for CASRLDGAGNTGDWYQETQYF.

The J gene is TRBJ2-1, the V gene TRBV21-1; the table assigns TRBD2, which was not confirmed against the DNA. TRBV21-1 is labeled a pseudogene. This CDR3 is built from 20 residues. The CDR3 region is CASSKMAGLAPISSYNEQFF. CDR3 sequence (DNA): TGTGCCAGCAGCAAAATGGCGGGACTGGCTCCCATCAGCTCCTACAATGAGCAGTTCTTC.

The V call is TRBV29-1, the J call TRBJ2-3; 7 bases line up with TRBD2. CDR1 is SQVTM and CDR2 is ANQGSEA in the germline V gene. Trimming removed 4 bases from V and 7 bases from J; junction bases left unmatched: 14. This CDR3 has 15 amino acids. For the CDR3, the DNA is TGCAGCGTTGGTACTCCGGGCGGGGGAGGAAATACGCAGTATTTT. Its protein is CSVGTPGGGGNTQYF.

CDR3 sequence (DNA): TGCAGCGTTGGTTTTAAAGGGACAGGTCCCTACGAGCAGTACTTC. This encodes CSVGFKGTGPYEQYF. V usage is TRBV29-1 and J usage is TRBJ2-7, with 8 positions matching TRBD1. The CDR3 has 15 residues. V shed 4 bases, J shed 2 bases, and the junction held 10 bases outside the gene matches. The germline CDR1 and CDR2 sequences are SQVTM and ANQGSEA.

A few counts support this clone. J is TRBJ1-4 and V is TRBV19, with D unclear. V was cut by 4 bases and J by 1 base, with 7 bases left in between. The germline gives CDR1 LNHDA, CDR2 SQIVND (reference sequence). The CDR3 totals 14 residues. The CDR3 sequence: CASSRARTNEKLFF. The CDR3, as DNA: TGTGCCAGTAGTAGGGCAAGAACTAATGAAAAACTGTTTTTT.

A few counts support this clone. J is TRBJ2-1 and V is TRBV27; 8 bases align to TRBD1. Germline-derived CDR1 and CDR2 are MNHEY and SMNVEV (reference sequence). The CDR3 extends over 15 amino acids. The junction had 7 bases not matched to a gene; V was cut back by 7 bases and J by 2 bases. This chain's CDR3 is CASTDRDRPYNEQFF. The CDR3 region has the DNA TGTGCCAGCACTGACCGGGACAGGCCCTACAATGAGCAGTTCTTC.

The chain links TRBV15 to TRBJ1-4, with 10 nucleotides matching TRBD1. With 4 bases clipped from V and 8 bases from J, the junction kept 4 bases outside the gene matches. The CDR3 covers 14 residues. Germline-derived CDR1 and CDR2 are LNHNV and YYDKDF (reference sequence). The CDR3 here is CATSNGQGEEKLFF. CDR3 DNA: TGTGCCACCAGCAATGGACAGGGGGAGGAAAAACTGTTTTTT.

Note on this clone: Here the CDR3 omits its conserved ending phenylalanine or tryptophan, so a read error is the likely source. No DNA is shown, since the ends of the CDR3 on it are uncertain; the CDR3 is the one TCRdb lists. This chain joins TRBV6-5 and TRBJ1-2; the DNA was not used to check the table's D call, TRBD1. Germline-derived CDR1 and CDR2 are MNHEY and SVGAGI. The CDR3 contains 12 residues when both ends are counted. This CDR3 reads CASSRDRGQPTL.

In this sample, this clone turned up once. The V and J genes are TRBV9 and TRBJ2-5; 12 bases line up with TRBD1. Germline V gene lookup returns CDR1 SGDLS and CDR2 YYNGEE. Unmatched junction bases numbered 8, after V lost 3 bases and J lost 5 bases. This CDR3 spans 16 amino acids. The CDR3 nucleotides are TGTGCCAGCAGCGGGGGACAGGGGGCCGTCTGGGAGACCCAGTACTTC. Protein product: CASSGGQGAVWETQYF. Complete variable domain (other parts from reference TRBV9 and TRBJ2-5): DSGVTQTPKHLITATGQRVTLRCSPRSGDLSVYWYQQSLDQGLQFLIQYYNGEERAKGNILERFSAQQFPDLHSELNLSSLELGDSALYFCASSGGQGAVWETQYFGPGTRLLVL.

The gene calls are TRBV6-1 and TRBJ1-2, with a tentative D call TRBD1 (5 bases). Germline CDR1 is MNHNS and CDR2 is SASEGT. V lost 3 bases and J 8 bases, leaving 10 bases between the germline ends. The CDR3 extends over 12 amino acids. The CDR3 spells CASSEAQGGYTF. In nucleotides, the CDR3 is TGTGCCAGCAGTGAGGCTCAGGGCGGCTACACCTTC.

The chain employs TRBV4-2 and TRBJ2-1; 9 bases align to TRBD2. This CDR3 is 17 amino acids long. J gave up 7 bases and V 3 bases, and 13 bases lay outside the gene matches. Germline lookup yields CDR1 LGHNA and CDR2 YNFKEQ. CDR3: CASSQTPRGRGGNEQFF. The CDR3 bases are TGTGCCAGCAGCCAGACCCCTCGGGGGCGGGGGGGGAATGAGCAGTTCTTC.